This T cell receptor beta chain was sequenced during a study of blood T cell repertoires in COVID-19. In the study overall: Material from acute and convalescent COVID-19 was sourced from the United States, Italy and Spain. The analysed material was cDNA or gDNA that came from T cells, B-cell-depleted T cells, or PBMCs.

The ends lost 6 bases at V and 7 bases at J; junction bases unmatched: 9. The CDR3 has 14 residues. Germline V gene data show CDR1 as LGHNT and CDR2 as FRNRAP. Original methodology: Reference gene primer amplification yielded estimated nucleated cell counts. Produced via immunoSEQ multiplex PCR; TCRdb's table is partial and in-frame only. V, J and clone size are those of that table, while D and trimming were read from the DNA. The data contain tens of thousands of clones, roughly 90% of them singletons. The chain couples TRBV12-5 to TRBJ1-5; 7 bases are shared with TRBD1. The material sequenced was peripheral blood. This TCR came from a man at least 80 years old with acute or convalescent COVID-19. DNA of the CDR3: TGTGCTAGTGGCCTGGGGACAGAGGAGCAGCCCCAGCATTTT. Its translation: CASGLGTEEQPQHF.